This T cell receptor beta chain comes out of a study of blood T cell repertoires in COVID-19. Authors' methods: Estimates of nucleated cell counts were drawn from the amplification of reference gene primers. Produced via immunoSEQ multiplex PCR; TCRdb's table is partial and in-frame only. V and J calls and clone size are given by that table; D and trimming were obtained from the DNA. The table lists roughly 170,000 clones, around 78% of them singletons, with 4.4% in the top ten. CDR3 length: 16 amino acids. Germline values: CDR1 LGHNA, CDR2 YNFKEQ. Trimming shortened V by 1 base and J by 1 base, and 11 bases separated the two germline ends.

Source material: PBMCs or T cells enriched from blood (not recorded which). The V call is TRBV4-2, the J call TRBJ1-5, with D perhaps TRBD1 (6 bases). This receptor was identified in a woman in her forties or fifties who had recovered from COVID-19. The CDR3 is CASSQVGGASNQPQHF. CDR3 bases: TGTGCCAGCAGCCAAGTGGGGGGGGCGAGCAATCAGCCCCAGCATTTT.